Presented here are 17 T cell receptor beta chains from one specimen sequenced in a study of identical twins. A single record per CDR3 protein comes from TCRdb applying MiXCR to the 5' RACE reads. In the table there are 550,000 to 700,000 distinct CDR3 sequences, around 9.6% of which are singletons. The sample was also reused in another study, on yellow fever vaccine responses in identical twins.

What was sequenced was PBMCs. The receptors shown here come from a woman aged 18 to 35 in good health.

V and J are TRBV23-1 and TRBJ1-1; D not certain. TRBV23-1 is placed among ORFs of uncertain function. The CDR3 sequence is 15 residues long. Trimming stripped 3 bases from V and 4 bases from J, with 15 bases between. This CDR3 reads CASSHPAGLGTEAFF. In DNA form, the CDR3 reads TGCGCCAGCAGTCATCCTGCCGGGTTGGGCACTGAAGCTTTCTTT.

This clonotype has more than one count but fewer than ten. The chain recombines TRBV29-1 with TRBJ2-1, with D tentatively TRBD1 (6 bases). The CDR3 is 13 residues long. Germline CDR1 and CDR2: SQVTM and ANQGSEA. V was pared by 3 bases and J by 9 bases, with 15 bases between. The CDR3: CSVDRTGYFEQFF. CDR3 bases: TGCAGCGTTGACAGAACAGGGTACTTTGAGCAGTTCTTC.

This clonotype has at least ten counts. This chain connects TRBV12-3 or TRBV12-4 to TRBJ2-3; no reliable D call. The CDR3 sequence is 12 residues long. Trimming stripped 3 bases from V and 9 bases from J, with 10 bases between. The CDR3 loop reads CASSLLETTQYF. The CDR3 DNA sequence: TGTGCCAGCAGTTTGTTAGAAACCACGCAGTATTTT.

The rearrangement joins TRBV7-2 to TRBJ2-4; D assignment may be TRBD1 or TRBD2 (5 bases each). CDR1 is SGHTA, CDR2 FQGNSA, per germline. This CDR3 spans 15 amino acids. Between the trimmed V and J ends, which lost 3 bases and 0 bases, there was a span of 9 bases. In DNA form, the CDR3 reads TGTGCCAGCAGCTTGGGGGTCATAGCCAAAAACATTCAGTACTTC. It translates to CASSLGVIAKNIQYF.

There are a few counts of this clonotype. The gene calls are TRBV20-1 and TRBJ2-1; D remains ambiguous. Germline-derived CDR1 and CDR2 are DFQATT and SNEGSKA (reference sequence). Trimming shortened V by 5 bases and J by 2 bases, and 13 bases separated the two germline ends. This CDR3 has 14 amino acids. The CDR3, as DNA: TGCAGTGCTCAAACCAGGACCCCCTACAATGAGCAGTTCTTC. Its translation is CSAQTRTPYNEQFF.

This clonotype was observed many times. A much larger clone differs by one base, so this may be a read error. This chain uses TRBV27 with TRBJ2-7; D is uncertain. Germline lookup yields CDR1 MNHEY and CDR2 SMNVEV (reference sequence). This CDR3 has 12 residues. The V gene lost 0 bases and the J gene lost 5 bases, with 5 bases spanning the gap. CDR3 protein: CASSLSGHEQYF. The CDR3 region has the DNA TGTGCCAGCAGTTTATCAGGCCACGAGCAGTACTTC.

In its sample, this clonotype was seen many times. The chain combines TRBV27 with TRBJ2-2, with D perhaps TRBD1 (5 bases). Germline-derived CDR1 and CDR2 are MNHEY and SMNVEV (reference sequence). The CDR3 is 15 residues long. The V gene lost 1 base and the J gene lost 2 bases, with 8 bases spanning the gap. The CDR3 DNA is TGTGCCAGCAGTTTATTAGGGGCAAACACCGGGGAGCTGTTTTTT. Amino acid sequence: CASSLLGANTGELFF.

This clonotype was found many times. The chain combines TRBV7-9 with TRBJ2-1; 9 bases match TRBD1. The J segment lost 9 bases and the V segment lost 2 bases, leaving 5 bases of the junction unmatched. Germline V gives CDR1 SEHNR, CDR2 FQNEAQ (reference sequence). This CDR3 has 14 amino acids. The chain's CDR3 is CASSLTTGGGEQFF. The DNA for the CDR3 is TGTGCCAGCAGCTTAACTACAGGGGGCGGTGAGCAGTTCTTC.

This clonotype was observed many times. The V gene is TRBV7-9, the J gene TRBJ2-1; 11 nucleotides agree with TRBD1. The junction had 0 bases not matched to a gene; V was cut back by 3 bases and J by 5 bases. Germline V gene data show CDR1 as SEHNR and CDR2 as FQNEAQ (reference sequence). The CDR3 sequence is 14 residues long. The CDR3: CASSLGQGDNEQFF. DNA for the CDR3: TGTGCCAGCAGCTTGGGACAGGGGGACAATGAGCAGTTCTTC. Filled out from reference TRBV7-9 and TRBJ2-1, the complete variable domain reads DTGVSQNPRHKITKRGQNVTFRCDPISEHNRLYWYRQTLGQGPEFLTYFQNEAQLEKSRLLSDRFSAERPKGSFSTLEIQRTEQGDSAMYLCASSLGQGDNEQFFGPGTRLTVL.

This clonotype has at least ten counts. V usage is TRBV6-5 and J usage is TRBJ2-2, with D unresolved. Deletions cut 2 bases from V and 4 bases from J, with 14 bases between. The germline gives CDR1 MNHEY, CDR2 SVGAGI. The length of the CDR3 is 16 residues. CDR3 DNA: TGTGCCAGCAGTTACGATTCTAGGTTCCCCACCGGGGAGCTGTTTTTT. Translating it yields CASSYDSRFPTGELFF.

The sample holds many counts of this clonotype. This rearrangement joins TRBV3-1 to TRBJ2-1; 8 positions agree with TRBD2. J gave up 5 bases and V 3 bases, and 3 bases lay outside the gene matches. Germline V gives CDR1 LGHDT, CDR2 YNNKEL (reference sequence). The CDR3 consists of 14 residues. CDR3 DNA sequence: TGTGCCAGCAGCCATAGCGGGGACAACAATGAGCAGTTCTTC. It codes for CASSHSGDNNEQFF.

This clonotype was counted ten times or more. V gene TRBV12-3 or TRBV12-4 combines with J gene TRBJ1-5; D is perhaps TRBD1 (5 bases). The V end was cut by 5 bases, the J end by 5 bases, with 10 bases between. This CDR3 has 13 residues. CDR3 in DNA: TGTGCCAGCAGTGGAGGGGTAGATCAGCCCCAGCATTTT. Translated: CASSGGVDQPQHF.

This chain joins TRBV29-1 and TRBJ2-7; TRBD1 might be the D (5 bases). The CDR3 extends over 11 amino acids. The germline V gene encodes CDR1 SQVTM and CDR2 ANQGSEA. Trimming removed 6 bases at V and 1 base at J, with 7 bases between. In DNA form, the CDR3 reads TGCAGCGTCCAGGGTTCCTACGAGCAGTACTTC. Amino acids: CSVQGSYEQYF.

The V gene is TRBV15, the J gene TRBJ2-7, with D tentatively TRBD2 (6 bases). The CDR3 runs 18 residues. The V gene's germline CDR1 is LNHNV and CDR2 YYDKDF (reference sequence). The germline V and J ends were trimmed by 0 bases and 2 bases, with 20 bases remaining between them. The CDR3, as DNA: TGTGCCACCAGCAGAGATCCCGGAGGGGCCGGAAAGACCTACGAGCAGTACTTC. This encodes CATSRDPGGAGKTYEQYF.

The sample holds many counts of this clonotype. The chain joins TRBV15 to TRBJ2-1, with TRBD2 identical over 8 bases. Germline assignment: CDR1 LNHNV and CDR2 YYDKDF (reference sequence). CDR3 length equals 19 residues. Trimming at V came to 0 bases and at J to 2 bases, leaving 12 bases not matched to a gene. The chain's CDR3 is CATSRDTSGSLGPYNEQFF. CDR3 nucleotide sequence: TGTGCCACCAGCAGAGATACTAGCGGATCTTTAGGGCCCTACAATGAGCAGTTCTTC.

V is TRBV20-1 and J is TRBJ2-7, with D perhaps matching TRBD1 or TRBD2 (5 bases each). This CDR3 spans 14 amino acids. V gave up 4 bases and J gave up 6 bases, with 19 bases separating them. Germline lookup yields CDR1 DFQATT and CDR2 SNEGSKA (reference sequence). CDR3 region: CSANTRDGTREQYF. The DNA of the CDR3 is TGCAGTGCTAATACCCGGGACGGAACTCGCGAGCAGTACTTC.

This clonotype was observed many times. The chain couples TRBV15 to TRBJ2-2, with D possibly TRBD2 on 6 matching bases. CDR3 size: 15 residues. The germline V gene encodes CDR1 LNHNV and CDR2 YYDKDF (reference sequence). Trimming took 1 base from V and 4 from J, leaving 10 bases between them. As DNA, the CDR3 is TGTGCCACCAGCAGAGTCGGGAGTGGCACCGGGGAGCTGTTTTTT. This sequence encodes CATSRVGSGTGELFF.